This TCR beta chain was documented in a study of human T cells and chemical hapten exposure (dated by TCRdb to the early 2020s). About the study as a whole: For sensitization, 2% DPC in acetone was applied to a roughly 2 cm by roughly 2 cm area of upper inner arm skin. Patch tests used Finn chambers with 0.01% DPC on the upper back, scored after 6 days by International Contact Dermatitis Research Group standards. Blood samples were taken from patients before sensitization (week 0) and then at 2, 6 and about 24 weeks after DPC sensitization. Throughout the approximately 23-week study period, patients were also given weekly therapeutic DPC doses on the scalp. Libraries were pooled for sequencing, and per-sample TCR yields varied mainly because of small differences in library volumes within the pool. The mostly female patient cohort included alopecia areata with under or over 50% scalp involvement, alopecia totalis and alopecia universalis. Peripheral blood TCR repertoire changes were tracked in vivo in alopecia patients during primary and secondary sensitization to the hapten diphenylcyclopropenone (DPC). Nearly 30 alopecia patients gave blood for TCR sequencing at one to four time points (pre-sensitization, 2, 6 and 24 weeks). Broad study findings and their caveats: Repeated subsampling changed both the strength of the expansion versus patch-test correlation and the threshold at which the correlation became significant. No change with DPC sensitization was found in the number of TCRs above 1 in 1000 frequency, and no evidence of global repertoire structure alterations was found. Because every patient had alopecia, a presumed autoimmune disease, the patients' immune response might differ from that of healthy individuals. Patch test score was positively correlated with the number of PT1 expanded TCRs, with significance at thresholds 8, 16 and 32 but not at 4. Compared with pre-sensitization or healthy control sets, expanded TCRs formed significantly more large CDR3 similarity clusters, which is consistent with antigen-driven responses.

Libraries came from RACE. Data came from a NextSeq 500. Library preparation attached unique molecular identifiers to individual cDNA molecules for quantitative, reproducible TCR counting. Each blood RNA sample was used to sequence both TCR alpha and TCR beta chains. The study's processing was this. A median of around 96,000 TCRs per sample was observed, with a range of about 23,224 to 690,600. V, J and CDR3 annotation of the TCR reads was carried out using the Decombinator software suite. For the PS versus PT1 abundance plots, all samples were subsampled to the same number of TCRs (28,000). TCRs were defined as expanded if absent before sensitization and observed at least eight times at the 2-week time point. The public reads were run again by TCRdb, first through fastp at Q25 and then through MiXCR, and only productive beta chains were kept. Each CDR3 protein appears once, grouped with its most common genes and DNA. It is TCRdb's table, rather than the study itself, that gives the V and J calls and clone size. The sample table records around 350,000 distinct CDR3 sequences; 4.5% to 7% of these occur just once. Less than 9% of the sample is held by the ten biggest clonotypes.

The sample's time point label, in plain terms: pre-sensitization, week 0. Taken with the paper, the label for treatment or condition translates to: therapeutic diphenylcyclopropenone sensitization with weekly scalp DPC. At each patch-test visit, blood was drawn before the patch test was applied. Patients were considered eligible if aged 18 to 70, diagnosed with alopecia and deemed suitable for DPC therapy, and patients were excluded if pregnant. Total RNA was isolated from unfractionated whole blood collected in Tempus Blood RNA tubes. The CDR3 runs 13 residues from the cysteine to the phenylalanine. Solely the CDR3 DNA is kept, with 39 bases framed from the first base. According to the germline V gene, CDR1 reads MGHRA and CDR2 reads YSYEKL. Trimming takes 6 bases from V and 5 bases from J, and the germline ends sit 13 bases apart. This clonotype was found a few times. Its target antigen remains unknown. Base-call qualities are not available, and no considerably larger clone is one nucleotide away.

The TCR comes from a woman aged 18-29 years with alopecia areata. Some clones in this sample may be carry-over from other donors' samples. In this chain, TRBV4-1 is recombined with TRBJ1-2, with the D segment identity uncertain. The starting material was whole blood, obtained in connection with sensitization to the hapten diphenylcyclopropenone (DPC). The nucleotide sequence reads TGCGCCAGCAGTTTCCAGGTGGATTATGGCTACACCTTC. It translates as CASSFQVDYGYTF.